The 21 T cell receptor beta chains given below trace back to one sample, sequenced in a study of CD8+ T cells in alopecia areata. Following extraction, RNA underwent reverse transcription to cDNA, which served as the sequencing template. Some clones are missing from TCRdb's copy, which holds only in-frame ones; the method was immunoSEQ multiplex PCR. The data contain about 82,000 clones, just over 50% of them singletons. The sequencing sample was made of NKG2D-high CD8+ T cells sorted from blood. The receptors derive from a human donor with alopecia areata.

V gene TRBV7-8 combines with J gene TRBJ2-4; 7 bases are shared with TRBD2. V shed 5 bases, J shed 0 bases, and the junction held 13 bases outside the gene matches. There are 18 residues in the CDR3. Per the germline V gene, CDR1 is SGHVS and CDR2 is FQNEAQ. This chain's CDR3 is CASSPSGAAGVAKNIQYF. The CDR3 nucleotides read TGTGCCAGCAGCCCGAGCGGGGCGGCGGGGGTAGCCAAAAACATTCAGTACTTC.

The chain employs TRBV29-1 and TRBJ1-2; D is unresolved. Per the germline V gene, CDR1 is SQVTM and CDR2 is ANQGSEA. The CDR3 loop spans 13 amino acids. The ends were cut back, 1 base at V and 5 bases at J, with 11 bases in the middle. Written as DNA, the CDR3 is TGCAGCGTTGAAGGGGAGGCATGGTATGGCTACACCTTC. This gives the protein CSVEGEAWYGYTF.

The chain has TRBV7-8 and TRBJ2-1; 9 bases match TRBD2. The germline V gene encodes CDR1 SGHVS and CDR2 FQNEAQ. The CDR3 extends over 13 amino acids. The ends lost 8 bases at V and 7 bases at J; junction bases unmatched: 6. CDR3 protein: CASRPSGENEQFF. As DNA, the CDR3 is TGTGCCAGCCGCCCTAGCGGGGAGAATGAGCAGTTCTTC. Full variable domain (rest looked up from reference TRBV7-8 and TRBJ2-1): GAGVSQSPRYKVAKRGQDVALRCDPISGHVSLFWYQQALGQGPEFLTYFQNEAQLDKSGLPSDRFFAERPEGSVSTLKIQRTQQEDSAVYLCASRPSGENEQFFGPGTRLTVL.

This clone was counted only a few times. As DNA, the CDR3 is TGTGCCAGCAGCGAAAGGGACAGCCAAGAGACCCAGTACTTC. Residues: CASSERDSQETQYF. This chain uses TRBV13 with TRBJ2-5, with 7 bases lining up with TRBD1. The junction had 4 bases not matched to a gene; V was cut back by 5 bases and J by 1 base. Germline V CDR1 and CDR2: PRHDT, FYEKMQ (reference sequence). This CDR3 region has 14 residues.

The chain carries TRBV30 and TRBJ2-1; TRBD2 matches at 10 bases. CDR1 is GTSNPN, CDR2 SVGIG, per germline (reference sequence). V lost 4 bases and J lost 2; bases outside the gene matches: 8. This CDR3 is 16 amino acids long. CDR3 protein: CAWTTASGGAYNEQFF. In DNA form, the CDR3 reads TGTGCCTGGACGACGGCGAGCGGGGGGGCCTACAATGAGCAGTTCTTC.

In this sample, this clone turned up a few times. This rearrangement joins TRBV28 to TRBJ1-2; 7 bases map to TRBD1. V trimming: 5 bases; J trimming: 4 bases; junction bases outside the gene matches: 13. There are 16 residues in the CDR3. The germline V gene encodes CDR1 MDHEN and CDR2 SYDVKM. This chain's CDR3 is CASSPLDRLHFYGYTF. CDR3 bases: TGTGCCAGCAGTCCCCTGGACAGGCTCCATTTCTATGGCTACACCTTC.

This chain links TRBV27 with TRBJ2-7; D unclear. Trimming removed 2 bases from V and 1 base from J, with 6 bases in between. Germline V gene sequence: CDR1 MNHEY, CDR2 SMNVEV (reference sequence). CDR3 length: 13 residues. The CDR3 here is CASSLVGSYEQYF. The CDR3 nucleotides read TGTGCCAGCAGTTTAGTCGGGTCCTACGAGCAGTACTTC.

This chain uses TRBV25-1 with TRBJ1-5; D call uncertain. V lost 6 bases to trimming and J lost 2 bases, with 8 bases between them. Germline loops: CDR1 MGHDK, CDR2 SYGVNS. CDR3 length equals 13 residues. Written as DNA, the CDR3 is TGTGCCAGCAGAGGGTTGGGCAATCAGCCCCAGCATTTT. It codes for CASRGLGNQPQHF. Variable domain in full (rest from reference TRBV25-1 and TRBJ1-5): EADIYQTPRYLVIGTGKKITLECSQTMGHDKMYWYQQDPGMELHLIHYSYGVNSTEKGDLSSESTVSRIRTEHFPLTLESARPSHTSQYLCASRGLGNQPQHFGDGTRLSIL.

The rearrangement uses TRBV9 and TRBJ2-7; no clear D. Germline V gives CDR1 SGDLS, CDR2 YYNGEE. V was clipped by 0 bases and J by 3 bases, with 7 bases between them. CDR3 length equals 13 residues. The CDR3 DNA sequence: TGTGCCAGCAGCGTAGGGATGGGCTACGAGCAGTACTTC. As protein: CASSVGMGYEQYF.

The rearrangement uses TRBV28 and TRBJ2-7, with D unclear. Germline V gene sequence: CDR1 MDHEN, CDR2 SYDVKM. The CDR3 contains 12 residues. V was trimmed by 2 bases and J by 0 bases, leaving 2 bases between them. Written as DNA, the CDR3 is TGTGCCAGCAGTTTAGACTCCTACGAGCAGTACTTC. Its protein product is CASSLDSYEQYF.

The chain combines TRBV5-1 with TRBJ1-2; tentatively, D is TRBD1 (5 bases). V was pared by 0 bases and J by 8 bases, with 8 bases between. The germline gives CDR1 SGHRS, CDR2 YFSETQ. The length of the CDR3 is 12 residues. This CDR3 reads CASSLAGQGYTF. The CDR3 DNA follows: TGCGCCAGCAGCTTGGCAGGACAAGGCTACACCTTC.

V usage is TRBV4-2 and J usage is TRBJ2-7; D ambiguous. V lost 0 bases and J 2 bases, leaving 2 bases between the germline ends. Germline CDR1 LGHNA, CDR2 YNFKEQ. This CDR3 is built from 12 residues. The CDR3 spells CASSQDPYEQYF. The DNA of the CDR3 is TGTGCCAGCAGCCAAGATCCCTACGAGCAGTACTTC.

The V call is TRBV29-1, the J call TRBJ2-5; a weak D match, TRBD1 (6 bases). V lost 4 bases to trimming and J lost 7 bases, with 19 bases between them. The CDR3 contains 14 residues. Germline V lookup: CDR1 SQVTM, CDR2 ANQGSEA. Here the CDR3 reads CSVGDTTPRGTQYF. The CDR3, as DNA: TGCAGCGTTGGGGACACTACTCCGAGGGGGACCCAGTACTTC. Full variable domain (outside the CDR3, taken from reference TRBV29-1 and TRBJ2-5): SAVISQKPSRDICQRGTSLTIQCQVDSQVTMMFWYRQQPGQSLTLIATANQGSEATYESGFVIDKFPISRPNLTFSTLTVSNMSPEDSSIYLCSVGDTTPRGTQYFGPGTRLLVL.

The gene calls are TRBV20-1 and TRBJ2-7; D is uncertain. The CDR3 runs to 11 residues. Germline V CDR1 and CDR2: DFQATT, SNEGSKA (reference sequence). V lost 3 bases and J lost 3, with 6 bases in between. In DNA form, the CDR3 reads TGCAGTGCTAGGCCTGGCTACGAGCAGTACTTC. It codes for CSARPGYEQYF.

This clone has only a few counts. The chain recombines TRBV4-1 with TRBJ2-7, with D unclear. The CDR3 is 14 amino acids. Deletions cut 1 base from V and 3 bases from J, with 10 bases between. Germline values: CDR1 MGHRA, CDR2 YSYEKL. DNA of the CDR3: TGCGCCAGCAGCCAAGGGGCCTTCCACTACGAGCAGTACTTC. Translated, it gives CASSQGAFHYEQYF.

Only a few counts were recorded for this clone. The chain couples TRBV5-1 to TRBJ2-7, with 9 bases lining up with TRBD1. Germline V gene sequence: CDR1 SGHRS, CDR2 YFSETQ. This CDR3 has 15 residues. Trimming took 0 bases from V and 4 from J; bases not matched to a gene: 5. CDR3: CASSLAGTGSYEQYF. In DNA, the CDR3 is TGCGCCAGCAGCTTGGCTGGGACAGGGTCGTACGAGCAGTACTTC.

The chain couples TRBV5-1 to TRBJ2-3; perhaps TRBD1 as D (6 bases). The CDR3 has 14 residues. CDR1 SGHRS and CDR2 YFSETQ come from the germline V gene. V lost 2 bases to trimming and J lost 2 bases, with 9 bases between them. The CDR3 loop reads CASSFRGTTDTQYF. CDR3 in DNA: TGCGCCAGCAGCTTTAGGGGGACCACAGATACGCAGTATTTT.

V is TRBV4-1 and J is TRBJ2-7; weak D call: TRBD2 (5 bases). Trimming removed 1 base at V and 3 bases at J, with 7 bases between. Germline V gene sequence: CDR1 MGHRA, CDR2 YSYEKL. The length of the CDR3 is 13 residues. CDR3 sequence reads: CASSQVRDYEQYF. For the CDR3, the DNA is TGCGCCAGCAGCCAAGTGAGGGACTACGAGCAGTACTTC.

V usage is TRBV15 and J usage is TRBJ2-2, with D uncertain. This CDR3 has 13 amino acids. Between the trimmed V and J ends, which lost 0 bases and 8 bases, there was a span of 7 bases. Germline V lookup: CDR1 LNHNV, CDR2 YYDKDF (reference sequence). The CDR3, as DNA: TGTGCCACCAGCAGAGAAATAAGGGGGGAGCTGTTTTTT. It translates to CATSREIRGELFF.

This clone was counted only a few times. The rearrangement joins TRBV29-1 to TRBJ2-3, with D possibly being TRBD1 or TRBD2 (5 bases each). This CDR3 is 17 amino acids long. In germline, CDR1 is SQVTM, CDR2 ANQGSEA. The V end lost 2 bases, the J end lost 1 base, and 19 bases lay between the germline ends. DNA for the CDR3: TGCAGCGTTGAAAAAGAACGGGACCGCGGCCGCACAGATACGCAGTATTTT. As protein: CSVEKERDRGRTDTQYF.

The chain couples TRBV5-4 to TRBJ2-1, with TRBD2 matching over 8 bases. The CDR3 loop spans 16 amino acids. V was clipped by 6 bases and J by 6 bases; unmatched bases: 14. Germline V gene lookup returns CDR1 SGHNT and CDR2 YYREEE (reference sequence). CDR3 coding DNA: TGTGCCAGCACCCTCGGCGGTAGCGGGATTATCAATGAGCAGTTCTTC. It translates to CASTLGGSGIINEQFF.